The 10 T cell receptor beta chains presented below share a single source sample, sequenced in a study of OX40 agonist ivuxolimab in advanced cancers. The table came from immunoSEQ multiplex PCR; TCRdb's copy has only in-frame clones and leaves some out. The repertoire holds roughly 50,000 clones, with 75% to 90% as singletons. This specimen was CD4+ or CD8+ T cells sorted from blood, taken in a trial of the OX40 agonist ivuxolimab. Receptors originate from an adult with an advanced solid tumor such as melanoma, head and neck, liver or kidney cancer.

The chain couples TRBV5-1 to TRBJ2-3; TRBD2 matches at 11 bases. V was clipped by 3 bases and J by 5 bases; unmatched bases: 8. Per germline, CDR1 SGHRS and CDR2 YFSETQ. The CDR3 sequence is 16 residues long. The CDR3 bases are TGCGCCAGCAGCTCCGTAGCGGGGGGGCCGGGAGATACGCAGTATTTT. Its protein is CASSSVAGGPGDTQYF.

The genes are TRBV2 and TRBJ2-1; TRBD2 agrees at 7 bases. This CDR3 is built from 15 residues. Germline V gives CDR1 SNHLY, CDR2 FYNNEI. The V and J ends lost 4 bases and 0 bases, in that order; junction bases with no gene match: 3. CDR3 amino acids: CASSASGDSYNEQFF. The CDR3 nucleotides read TGTGCCAGCAGTGCAAGCGGGGACTCCTACAATGAGCAGTTCTTC.

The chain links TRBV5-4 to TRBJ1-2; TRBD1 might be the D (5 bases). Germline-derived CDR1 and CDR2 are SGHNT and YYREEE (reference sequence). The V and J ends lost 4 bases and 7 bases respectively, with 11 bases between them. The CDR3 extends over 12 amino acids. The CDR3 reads CASSQLGGGYTF. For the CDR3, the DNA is TGTGCCAGCAGCCAACTGGGGGGTGGCTACACCTTC.

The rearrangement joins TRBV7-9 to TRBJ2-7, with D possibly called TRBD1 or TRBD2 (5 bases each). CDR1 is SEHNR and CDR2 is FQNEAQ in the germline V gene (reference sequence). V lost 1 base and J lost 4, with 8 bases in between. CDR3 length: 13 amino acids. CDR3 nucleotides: TGTGCCAGCAGCTTAGACAGGACTTACGAGCAGTACGTC. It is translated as CASSLDRTYEQYV.

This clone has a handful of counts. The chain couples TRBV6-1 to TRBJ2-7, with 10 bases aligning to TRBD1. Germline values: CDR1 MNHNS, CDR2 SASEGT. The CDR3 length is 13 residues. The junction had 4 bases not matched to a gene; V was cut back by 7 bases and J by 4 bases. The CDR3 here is CASTTGQGYEQYV. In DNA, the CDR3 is TGTGCCAGCACGACGGGACAGGGGTACGAGCAGTACGTC.

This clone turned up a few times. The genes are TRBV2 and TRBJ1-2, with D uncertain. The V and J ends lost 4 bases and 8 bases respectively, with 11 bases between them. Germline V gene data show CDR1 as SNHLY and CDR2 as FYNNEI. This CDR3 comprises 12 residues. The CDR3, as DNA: TGTGCCAGCAGTGGTTTTCGTGGAGGCTACACCTTC. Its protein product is CASSGFRGGYTF.

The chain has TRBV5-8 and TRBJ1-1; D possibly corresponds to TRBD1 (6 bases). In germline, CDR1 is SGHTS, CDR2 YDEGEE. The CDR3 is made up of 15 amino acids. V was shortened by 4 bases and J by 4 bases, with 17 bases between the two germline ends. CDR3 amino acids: CASSPGRGRSTEAFF. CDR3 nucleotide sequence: TGTGCCAGCAGCCCGGGGCGGGGGCGGAGCACTGAAGCTTTCTTT.

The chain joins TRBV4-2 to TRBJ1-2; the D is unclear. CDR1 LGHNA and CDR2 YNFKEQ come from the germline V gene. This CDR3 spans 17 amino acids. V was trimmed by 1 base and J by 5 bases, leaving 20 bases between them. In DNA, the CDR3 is TGTGCCAGCAGCCAAGCTGGTTTTCTGGGAGCCGAATATGGCTACACCTTC. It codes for CASSQAGFLGAEYGYTF.

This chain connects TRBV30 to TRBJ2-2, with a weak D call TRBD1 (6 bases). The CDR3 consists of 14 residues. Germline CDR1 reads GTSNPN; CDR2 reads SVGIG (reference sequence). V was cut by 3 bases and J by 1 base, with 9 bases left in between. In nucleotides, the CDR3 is TGTGCCTGGAGAAGGGGACAGAACACCGGGGAGCTGTTTTTT. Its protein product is CAWRRGQNTGELFF.

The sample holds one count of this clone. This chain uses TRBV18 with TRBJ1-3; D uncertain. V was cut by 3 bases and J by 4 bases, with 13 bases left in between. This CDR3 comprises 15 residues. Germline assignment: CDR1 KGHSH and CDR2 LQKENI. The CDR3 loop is CASSPNVAEGNTIYF. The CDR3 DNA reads TGTGCCAGCTCACCCAACGTAGCTGAAGGAAACACCATATATTTT.